This T cell receptor beta chain was identified in a study of T-cell memory formation after mild COVID-19. Overall study: For the most part, TCR clusters were specific to one donor.

This clonotype was seen only a few times. What it recognizes is unknown. Regarding the study as a whole: Pre-infection memory already had some responding clones, implying cross-reactive memory joined.

TCRdb independently ran MiXCR on the 5' RACE reads; one entry per CDR3 protein. The profile covers 250,000 to 350,000 distinct CDR3 sequences, with around 15% appearing a single time and approximately 23% taken by the ten largest. Deletions cut 4 bases from V and 7 bases from J, with 14 bases between. The CDR3 is made up of 14 amino acids. CDR1 MNHEY and CDR2 SMNVEV come from the germline V gene (reference sequence). The rearrangement uses TRBV27 and TRBJ2-4, with D perhaps matching TRBD2 (5 bases). The receptor was isolated from a man younger than 35 who had mild COVID-19 (a few samples of this study predate the infection). Cell type and time point are not known. The sample comprised PBMCs or a T cell subset sorted from them (not recorded which). CDR3 sequence reads: CASSSRTSGNIQYF. DNA of the CDR3: TGTGCCAGCAGTTCGAGGACTTCGGGGAACATTCAGTACTTC.